Presented here are 28 T cell receptor beta chains from one specimen sequenced in a study of cytomegalovirus exposure and HLA in healthy donors. Primers: 60 Vbeta forward and 13 Jbeta reverse. TCRdb keeps only in-frame clones here, not all; method: immunoSEQ multiplex PCR. This sample has approximately 120,000 clones, with 73% found just once. Sequencing was done on a sample of PBMCs. These receptors all stem from a man aged 60 to 75 in good health and CMV-seropositive.

V and J are TRBV6-5 and TRBJ1-1; 7 nucleotides align to TRBD1. The CDR3 spans 14 residues. Germline V lookup: CDR1 MNHEY, CDR2 SVGAGI. The V gene end was trimmed by 0 bases and the J gene end by 11 bases; junction bases not matched to a gene: 9. CDR3 sequence (DNA): TGTGCCAGCAGTTACTCGACAGGGCCCCCCAAGGCTTTCTTT. Its translation: CASSYSTGPPKAFF.

The V gene is TRBV18, the J gene TRBJ2-7; 9 bases fit TRBD1. V lost 5 bases to trimming and J lost 5 bases; unmatched junction nucleotides: 7. This CDR3 has 14 amino acids. Germline CDR1 reads KGHSH; CDR2 reads LQKENI. CDR3 coding DNA: TGTGCCAGCTCAGTTAGGGACAGGGAAAACGAGCAGTACTTC. Its protein is CASSVRDRENEQYF.

There are a few counts of this clone. The rearrangement joins TRBV7-9 to TRBJ1-4; 7 bases are shared with TRBD1. CDR3 length equals 17 residues. Trimming removed 2 bases from V and 3 bases from J; junction bases left unmatched: 9. Germline loops: CDR1 SEHNR, CDR2 FQNEAQ (reference sequence). The CDR3 DNA is TGTGCCAGCAGCTTACGGGGACAGAACTCTGCTAATGAAAAACTGTTTTTT. It encodes CASSLRGQNSANEKLFF. Filled out from reference TRBV7-9 and TRBJ1-4, the complete variable domain reads DTGVSQNPRHKITKRGQNVTFRCDPISEHNRLYWYRQTLGQGPEFLTYFQNEAQLEKSRLLSDRFSAERPKGSFSTLEIQRTEQGDSAMYLCASSLRGQNSANEKLFFGSGTQLSVL.

The J gene is TRBJ2-6, the V gene TRBV29-1, with D perhaps matching TRBD2 (7 bases). V lost 6 bases and J 2 bases, leaving 17 bases between the germline ends. Germline lookup yields CDR1 SQVTM and CDR2 ANQGSEA. This CDR3 spans 16 amino acids. The DNA of the CDR3 is TGCAGCGTCACCCGGGACGGGGGGCCTGGGGCCAACGTCCTGACTTTC. It specifies CSVTRDGGPGANVLTF.

This clone was seen a handful of times. This sequence joins TRBV9 and TRBJ2-3; D perhaps matches TRBD2 (5 bases). The CDR3 extends over 15 amino acids. Looked up from germline, CDR1 is SGDLS and CDR2 is YYNGEE. Deletions cut 0 bases from V and 6 bases from J, with 14 bases between. DNA of the CDR3: TGTGCCAGCAGCGTAGGATCATTCGGGGAGGATACGCAGTATTTT. This translates into CASSVGSFGEDTQYF.

This clone was seen a few times. The CDR3 loop reads CASSASRGLEQYF. CDR3 in DNA: TGTGCCAGCAGTGCTTCGAGGGGGTTGGAGCAGTACTTC. The chain couples TRBV6-4 to TRBJ2-7, with D possibly matching TRBD1 (6 bases). From germline, CDR1 is MRHNA and CDR2 SNTAGT. V gave up 4 bases and J gave up 7 bases, with 14 bases separating them. CDR3 length: 13 residues.

The V and J genes are TRBV5-4 and TRBJ2-5, with D maybe TRBD1 (6 bases). The CDR3 sequence is 16 residues long. Trimming cost V 0 bases and J 2 bases, with 14 bases left between them. Per germline, CDR1 SGHNT and CDR2 YYREEE (reference sequence). The CDR3 is CASSLGATGWQETQYF. Here the CDR3 DNA reads TGTGCCAGCAGCTTGGGAGCTACAGGGTGGCAAGAGACCCAGTACTTC.

The chain is built from TRBV30 and TRBJ1-2, with TRBD1 matching over 7 bases. The CDR3 consists of 13 residues. Germline CDR1 and CDR2: GTSNPN and SVGIG (reference sequence). Germline trimming cut 5 bases from V and 6 bases from J; bases unmatched to any gene: 9. The CDR3: CAWGSGGLDGYTF. DNA for the CDR3: TGTGCCTGGGGGTCAGGGGGGCTCGATGGCTACACCTTC.

This clone was seen just once. This chain connects TRBV5-1 to TRBJ2-2, with TRBD2 identical over 16 bases. J was trimmed by 4 bases and V by 4 bases; bases with no gene match: 16. Germline V CDR1 and CDR2: SGHRS, YFSETQ. There are 21 residues in the CDR3. CDR3 residues: CASSRAPGTSGGASVTGELFF. The DNA of the CDR3 is TGCGCCAGCAGCCGAGCCCCTGGGACTAGCGGGGGGGCCTCGGTCACCGGGGAGCTGTTTTTT.

The V and J genes are TRBV6-1 and TRBJ1-1; TRBD1 might be the D (6 bases). The CDR3 consists of 15 residues. CDR1 and CDR2 from the germline V gene are MNHNS and SASEGT. V lost 1 base to trimming and J lost 5 bases, with 14 bases between them. CDR3 nucleotides: TGTGCCAGCAGTGAAGGGGGAGGGGGGTGGACTGAAGCTTTCTTT. It yields the protein CASSEGGGGWTEAFF.

The chain is built from TRBV5-1 and TRBJ2-3; TRBD1 is a possible D gene (6 bases). Germline CDR1 is SGHRS and CDR2 is YFSETQ. Trimming cost V 3 bases and J 0 bases, with 8 bases left between them. The CDR3 covers 14 residues. The CDR3 loop is CASSYGQSTDTQYF. The CDR3 DNA reads TGCGCCAGCAGCTACGGACAGAGCACAGATACGCAGTATTTT.

J is TRBJ2-1 and V is TRBV5-1; TRBD2 might be the D (6 bases). This CDR3 contains 17 residues. Per germline, CDR1 SGHRS and CDR2 YFSETQ. V was clipped by 6 bases and J by 1 base, with 20 bases between them. The CDR3 DNA reads TGCGCCAGCACTGGGTATTCGACCGGGGGTTCCTACAATGAGCAGTTCTTC. The encoded protein is CASTGYSTGGSYNEQFF.

This chain joins TRBV6-5 and TRBJ1-2, with no clear D. There are 15 residues in the CDR3. Trimming cost V 0 bases and J 1 base, with 9 bases left between them. Germline CDR1 MNHEY, CDR2 SVGAGI. CDR3 nucleotide sequence: TGTGCCAGCAGTTACTCCTTCAACAATAACTATGGCTACACCTTC. This codes for CASSYSFNNNYGYTF.

This clone was found a few times. The chain carries TRBV6-1 and TRBJ1-4, with 8 bases fitting TRBD1. CDR1 is MNHNS, CDR2 SASEGT, per germline. The CDR3 consists of 15 residues. V was clipped by 2 bases and J by 8 bases; unmatched bases: 7. The CDR3, as DNA: TGTGCCAGCAGTGAATCGGCAGGGGGCCGGGAAAAACTGTTTTTT. Amino acids: CASSESAGGREKLFF.

This chain links TRBV7-8 with TRBJ1-1; TRBD1 matches 9 bases. The length of the CDR3 is 16 residues. Germline V gene sequence: CDR1 SGHVS, CDR2 FQNEAQ. V gave up 3 bases and J gave up 0 bases; unmatched junction bases: 5. CDR3 region: CASSFPTGGLNTEAFF. CDR3 DNA sequence: TGTGCCAGCAGCTTCCCGACAGGGGGGTTGAACACTGAAGCTTTCTTT.

CDR3 DNA sequence: TGTGCTAGTGTTCGACAGATAGCTAATCAGCCCCAGCATTTT. It encodes CASVRQIANQPQHF. The chain carries TRBV12-5 and TRBJ1-5; TRBD1 might be the D (5 bases). Trimming pared 7 bases from V and 4 bases from J, leaving 14 bases between. Germline values: CDR1 LGHNT, CDR2 FRNRAP. The CDR3 contains 14 residues. Drawing the rest from reference TRBV12-5 and TRBJ1-5, the complete variable domain is DARVTQTPRHKVTEMGQEVTMRCQPILGHNTVFWYRQTMMQGLELLAYFRNRAPLDDSGMPKDRFSAEMPDATLATLKIQPSEPRDSAVYFCASVRQIANQPQHFGDGTRLSIL.

The rearrangement links TRBV5-1 to TRBJ2-5; no clear D. V was clipped by 2 bases and J by 2 bases, with 4 bases between them. The CDR3 consists of 12 residues. The V gene's germline CDR1 is SGHRS and CDR2 YFSETQ. Here the CDR3 DNA reads TGCGCCAGCAGCTTTAATCAAGAGACCCAGTACTTC. Protein: CASSFNQETQYF.

About this clone: The germline gene is not matched at one end of the junction; a read error may be the cause. The genes are TRBV19 and TRBJ1-3, with 7 nucleotides matching TRBD1. The CDR3 totals 14 residues. CDR1 and CDR2 (germline): LNHDA, SQIVND (reference sequence). This CDR3 reads CASSFGTAGNIIYF. CDR3 nucleotide sequence: TGTGCCAGTAGTTTCGGGACAGCTGGAAACATCATATATTTT.

The chain employs TRBV6-5 and TRBJ1-1; D might be TRBD1 (5 bases). This CDR3 has 15 residues. Germline CDR1 MNHEY, CDR2 SVGAGI. Trimming left V 0 bases short and J 8 bases short, with 16 bases between. CDR3 loop: CASSYSLAGLGEAFF. As DNA, the CDR3 is TGTGCCAGCAGTTACTCGCTGGCAGGGCTGGGAGAAGCTTTCTTT.

This clone turned up a few times. This chain uses TRBV23-1 with TRBJ2-4, with a tentative D call TRBD2 (7 bases). TRBV23-1 falls under the ORF class, with uncertain function. The CDR3 sequence is 21 residues long. V was shortened by 3 bases and J by 0 bases, with 27 bases between the two germline ends. The CDR3 DNA is TGCGCCAGCAGTCACATGTATCCCTCAAAAACAGGGAGGGTAGCCAAAAACATTCAGTACTTC. Protein sequence: CASSHMYPSKTGRVAKNIQYF.

This clone was detected many times. The genes are TRBV5-1 and TRBJ2-1; TRBD1 matches at 9 bases. V trimming: 2 bases; J trimming: 6 bases; junction bases outside the gene matches: 6. CDR3 size: 15 residues. Germline V gives CDR1 SGHRS, CDR2 YFSETQ. The CDR3 is CASSFGTGPLNEQFF. In nucleotides, the CDR3 is TGCGCCAGCAGCTTCGGGACAGGGCCTCTCAATGAGCAGTTCTTC. Combining the CDR3 with reference TRBV5-1 and TRBJ2-1 gives the whole variable domain KAGVTQTPRYLIKTRGQQVTLSCSPISGHRSVSWYQQTPGQGLQFLFEYFSETQRNKGNFPGRFSGRQFSNSRSEMNVSTLELGDSALYLCASSFGTGPLNEQFFGPGTRLTVL.

This chain connects TRBV5-1 to TRBJ1-1; D unclear. The CDR3 is made up of 16 amino acids. Between the trimmed V and J ends, which lost 1 base and 0 bases, there was a span of 13 bases. The germline gives CDR1 SGHRS, CDR2 YFSETQ. The CDR3 sequence is CASSLSPGGMNTEAFF. In nucleotides, the CDR3 is TGCGCCAGCAGCTTGAGTCCCGGCGGAATGAACACTGAAGCTTTCTTT.

This clone occurred a few times. The rearrangement links TRBV2 to TRBJ2-7, with 7 bases fitting TRBD2. The CDR3 has 15 residues. CDR1 is SNHLY, CDR2 FYNNEI, per germline. With V trimmed by 6 bases and J by 1 base, 9 bases remained unmatched. CDR3 in DNA: TGTGCCAGCAGCCTGGGGGGGGGATTATCCTACGAGCAGTACTTC. This sequence encodes CASSLGGGLSYEQYF.

The V and J genes are TRBV18 and TRBJ2-3; 8 bases are a match to TRBD1. V shed 4 bases, J shed 2 bases, and the junction held 2 bases outside the gene matches. Germline CDR1 is KGHSH and CDR2 is LQKENI. This CDR3 is built from 14 residues. For the CDR3, the DNA is TGTGCCAGCTCACGGACAGGGACCACAGATACGCAGTATTTT. Amino acid sequence: CASSRTGTTDTQYF.

CDR3 sequence reads: CASNTGWGNEQFF. Written as DNA, the CDR3 is TGTGCCAGTAATACAGGGTGGGGCAATGAGCAGTTCTTC. This rearrangement joins TRBV19 to TRBJ2-1; the D gene is possibly TRBD1 (6 bases). V shed 7 bases and J shed 6 bases, with 13 bases lying between them. Germline CDR1 reads LNHDA; CDR2 reads SQIVND (reference sequence). There are 13 residues in the CDR3.

The genes are TRBV19 and TRBJ2-1, with D tentatively TRBD1 (5 bases). This CDR3 spans 21 amino acids. Germline lookup yields CDR1 LNHDA and CDR2 SQIVND (reference sequence). Trimming cost V 3 bases and J 1 base, with 28 bases left between them. CDR3 sequence (DNA): TGTGCCAGTAGTATTGGTGGGCCGACAGCGTCCGCCCCTTTATCCTACAATGAGCAGTTCTTC. Residues: CASSIGGPTASAPLSYNEQFF.

The chain combines TRBV5-1 with TRBJ2-7, with 9 positions matching TRBD2. In germline, CDR1 is SGHRS, CDR2 YFSETQ. This CDR3 spans 16 amino acids. The J segment lost 2 bases and the V segment lost 4 bases, leaving 10 bases of the junction unmatched. The CDR3, as DNA: TGCGCCAGCAGCCAGCGACGGGCGGGGGGGACCTACGAGCAGTACTTC. It is translated as CASSQRRAGGTYEQYF.

This chain joins TRBV7-9 and TRBJ2-7; D perhaps matches TRBD1 (5 bases). Germline loops: CDR1 SEHNR, CDR2 FQNEAQ (reference sequence). The CDR3 length is 12 residues. V dropped 3 bases and J dropped 5 bases, with 8 bases sitting between them. This CDR3 reads CASSLVRDEQYF. For the CDR3, the DNA is TGTGCCAGCAGCTTGGTCAGGGACGAGCAGTACTTC.